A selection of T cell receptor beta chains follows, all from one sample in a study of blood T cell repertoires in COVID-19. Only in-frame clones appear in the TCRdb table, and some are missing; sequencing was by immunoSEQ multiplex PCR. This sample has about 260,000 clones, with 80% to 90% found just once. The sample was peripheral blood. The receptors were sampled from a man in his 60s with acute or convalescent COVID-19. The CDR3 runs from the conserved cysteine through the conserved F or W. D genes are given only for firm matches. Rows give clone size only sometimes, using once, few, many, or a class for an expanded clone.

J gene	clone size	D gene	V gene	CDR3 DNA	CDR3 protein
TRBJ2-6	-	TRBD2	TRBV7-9	TGTGCCAGCAGCAAGGGAACTAGCGGGGGGGCTGGCTACTCTGGGGCCAACGTCCTGACTTTC	CASSKGTSGGAGYSGANVLTF
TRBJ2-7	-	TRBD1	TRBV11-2	TGTGCCAGCAGCTCCACGACAGGGACCTACGAGCAGTACTTC	CASSSTTGTYEQYF
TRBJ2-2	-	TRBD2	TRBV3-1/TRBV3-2	TGTGCCAGCAGCCCGTATCGCGGTAGCGGGGCCCCGAGGACCGGGGAGCTGTTTTTT	CASSPYRGSGAPRTGELFF
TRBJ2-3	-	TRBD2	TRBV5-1	TGCGCCAGCAGCCCAGGGACTAGCGGGGGGGCGGCAGATACGCAGTATTTT	CASSPGTSGGAADTQYF
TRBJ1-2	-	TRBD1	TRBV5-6	TGTGCCAGCAGCTGGGGGACAGGGGACAACTATGGCTACACCTTC	CASSWGTGDNYGYTF
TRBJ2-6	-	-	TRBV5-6	TGTGCCAGCAGCTTGCCCCGCTCTGGGGCCAACGTCCTGACTTTC	CASSLPRSGANVLTF
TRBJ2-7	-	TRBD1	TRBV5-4	TGTGCCAGCAGCTCCAGGGGGCTGACCTACGAGCAGTACTTC	CASSSRGLTYEQYF
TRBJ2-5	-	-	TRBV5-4	TGTGCCAGCAGCAGCCGGGGGGCCGGTGAAGAGACCCAGTACTTC	CASSSRGAGEETQYF
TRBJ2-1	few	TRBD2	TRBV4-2	TGTGCCAGCAGCCAAGAACCGGTAGCGGGGCTCAATGAGCAGTTCTTC	CASSQEPVAGLNEQFF
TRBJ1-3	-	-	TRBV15	TGTGCCACCAGCAGAGACCTCTCTGGAAACACCATATATTTT	CATSRDLSGNTIYF
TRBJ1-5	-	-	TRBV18	TGTGCCAGCTCACCAGGAGGATTTCGTAATCAGCCCCAGCATTTT	CASSPGGFRNQPQHF
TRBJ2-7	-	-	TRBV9	TGTGCCAGCAGCGTAGACCCAGGGATGTCCGTCGAGCAGTACTTC	CASSVDPGMSVEQYF
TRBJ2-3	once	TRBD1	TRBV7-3	TGTGCCAGCAGCCAGACAGGGGGCACAGATACGCAGTATTTT	CASSQTGGTDTQYF
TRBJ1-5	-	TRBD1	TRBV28	TGTGCCAGCAGTTCTCGGACAGGGATGTTACATCAGCCCCAGCATTTT	CASSSRTGMLHQPQHF
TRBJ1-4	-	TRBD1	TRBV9	TGTGCCAGCAGCGAGACAGTAGGAGGGGGCTTTGAAAAACTGTTTTTT	CASSETVGGGFEKLFF
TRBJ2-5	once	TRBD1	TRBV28	TGTGCCAGCAGTTTAGCAGGGGGCAGGCAAGAGACCCAGTACTTC	CASSLAGGRQETQYF
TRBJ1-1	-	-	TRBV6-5	TGTGCCAGCAGTTCTGTTAGTCCCGGGATCACTGAAGCTTTCTTT	CASSSVSPGITEAFF
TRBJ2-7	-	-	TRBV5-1	TGCGCCAGCAGCTTGGCTGTCCTGACTGGGGGGACCTACGAGCAGTACTTC	CASSLAVLTGGTYEQYF
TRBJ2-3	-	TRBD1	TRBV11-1	TGTGCCAGCAGCTTAGTGCTAGGGGGCGATACGCAGTATTTT	CASSLVLGGDTQYF
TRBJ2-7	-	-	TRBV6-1	TGTGCCAGCAGGAGTGAGCGGTACGAGCAGTACTTC	CASRSERYEQYF
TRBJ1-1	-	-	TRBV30	TGTGCCTGGAGTCGGACACGTACTGAAGCTTTCTTT	CAWSRTRTEAFF
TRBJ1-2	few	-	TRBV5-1	TGCGCCAGCAGCTTCAGTTTGTCCAACTATGGCTACACCTTC	CASSFSLSNYGYTF
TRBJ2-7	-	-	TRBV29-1	TGCAGCGTGACCGGACTTAGCTCCTACGAGCAGTACTTC	CSVTGLSSYEQYF
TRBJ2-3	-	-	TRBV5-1	TGCGCCAGCCGTATCCAGGGGGCGGGGGCAGATACGCAGTATTTT	CASRIQGAGADTQYF
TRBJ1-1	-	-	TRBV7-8	TGTGCCAGCAGCTTCCAGGGGTCTGAAGCTTTCTTT	CASSFQGSEAFF
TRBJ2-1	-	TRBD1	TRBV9	TGTGCCAGCAGCGTAGGATGGGACAGATTCGGCAATGAGCAGTTCTTC	CASSVGWDRFGNEQFF
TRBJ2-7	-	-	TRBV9	TGTGCCAGCAGCGTACATCCGGACACACCTCAGGAGCAGTACTTC	CASSVHPDTPQEQYF
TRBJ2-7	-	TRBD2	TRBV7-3	TGTGCCAGCAGCCCATCGGTCAATCCGGGACTAGAAAACGAGCAGTACTTC	CASSPSVNPGLENEQYF
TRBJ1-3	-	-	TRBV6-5	TGTGCCAGCAGCGCCCAACTTGGAAACACCATATATTTT	CASSAQLGNTIYF
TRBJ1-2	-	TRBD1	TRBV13	TGTGCCAGCAGCCGAAAGCAGGGGGGCGGATTCTATGGCTACACCTTC	CASSRKQGGGFYGYTF
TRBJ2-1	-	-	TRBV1	TGCACCAGCAGCCTAGGTGACACTAGCGGGACCCCCTACAATGAGCAGTTCTTC	CTSSLGDTSGTPYNEQFF
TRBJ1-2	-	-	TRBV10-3	TGTGCCATCAGTGAGTCTACAGCTCTCTATGGCTACACCTTC	CAISESTALYGYTF
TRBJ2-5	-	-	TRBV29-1	TGCAGCGTTGAAGCGCAACTAGTACGTTGGCAAGAGACCCAGTACTTC	CSVEAQLVRWQETQYF
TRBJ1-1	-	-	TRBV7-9	TGTGCCAGCAGCCCCCAGGGCACGACGGCTAACACTGAAGCTTTCTTT	CASSPQGTTANTEAFF
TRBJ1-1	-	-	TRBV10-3	TGTGCCATCAGTGAGCGGGGAGGAGTGAACACTGAAGCTTTCTTT	CAISERGGVNTEAFF
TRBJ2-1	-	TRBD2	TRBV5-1	TGCGCCAGCGGTCTAGCGGGGGGGAACTTGAATGAGCAGTTCTTC	CASGLAGGNLNEQFF
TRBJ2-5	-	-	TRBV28	TGTGCCAGCATCTCAGGGGCTCAAGAGACCCAGTACTTC	CASISGAQETQYF